This T cell receptor (beta chain) was sequenced for a study of blood T cell repertoires in COVID-19. Study at large: Acute and convalescent COVID-19 samples came from the United States, Italy and Spain.

A remark on this clone: Different DNA sequences within this sample yield the same CDR3.

From germline, CDR1 is SGDLS and CDR2 YYNGEE. The V and J ends lost 0 bases and 5 bases respectively, with 6 bases between them. This CDR3 comprises 13 residues. In the source study's methods: Amplification with reference gene primers provided the estimates of nucleated cell counts. Produced via immunoSEQ multiplex PCR; TCRdb's table is partial and in-frame only. The V and J calls and clone size come from that table; D and trimming were worked out from the DNA. Among approximately 300,000 clones listed, about nine tenths were seen once. Patients at the Seattle site were enrolled during active infection and followed longitudinally.

The V call is TRBV9, the J call TRBJ1-5, with D hard to call. The sequence derives from a woman aged 30 to 39 with COVID-19, enrolled during active disease. The sequenced material came from peripheral blood. The CDR3 spells CASSVGLDQPQHF. In DNA, the CDR3 is TGTGCCAGCAGCGTAGGACTCGATCAGCCCCAGCATTTT.